The 27 T cell receptor beta chains reported below all come from one sample, sequenced in a study of T cells after yellow fever vaccination. TCRdb recomputed calls from the 5' RACE reads with MiXCR, one row per CDR3 protein. The sample carries some 130,000 distinct CDR3 sequences, approximately 6.6% recorded once. Sequenced material: CD4+ T cells sorted from PBMCs, taken 10 days after the yellow fever booster vaccination. These receptors all stem from a man under 40 who received the YFV17D yellow fever vaccine.

This clonotype was found a few times. The chain combines TRBV7-2 with TRBJ2-1; D is ambiguous. This CDR3 has 15 residues. In germline, CDR1 is SGHTA, CDR2 FQGNSA. V was clipped by 3 bases and J by 0 bases, with 9 bases between them. The CDR3 region has the DNA TGTGCCAGCAGCTTTAACGGTTACTCCTACAATGAGCAGTTCTTC. This sequence encodes CASSFNGYSYNEQFF.

This clonotype was detected ten times or more. The rearrangement uses TRBV4-1 and TRBJ2-7, with TRBD2 matching over 10 bases. Germline V lookup: CDR1 MGHRA, CDR2 YSYEKL. V lost 2 bases and J lost 1; bases outside the gene matches: 5. This CDR3 comprises 16 residues. Here the CDR3 reads CASSQPGLAKSYEQYF. The CDR3 DNA follows: TGCGCCAGCAGCCAACCGGGACTAGCGAAATCCTACGAGCAGTACTTC.

The table lists this clonotype with a count of one. This may be a read error, as it is one base from a much larger clone. The chain employs TRBV24-1 and TRBJ2-1, with D perhaps matching TRBD2 (5 bases). V gave up 4 bases and J gave up 10 bases, with 22 bases separating them. Germline loops: CDR1 KGHDR, CDR2 SFDVKD. This CDR3 region has 16 residues. The CDR3 loop is CATSDPGRSTGKEQFF. DNA of the CDR3: TGTGCCACCAGTGACCCCGGCCGCTCCACGGGGAAGGAGCAGTTCTTC.

Many counts were recorded for this clonotype. This chain uses TRBV7-9 with TRBJ2-1; 8 bases align to TRBD1. Trimming at V came to 3 bases and at J to 6 bases, leaving 10 bases not matched to a gene. CDR1 SEHNR and CDR2 FQNEAQ come from the germline V gene (reference sequence). The CDR3 is made up of 16 amino acids. The CDR3 nucleotides are TGTGCCAGCAGCTTTAGGTCAGGACAGGGCTTCAATGAGCAGTTCTTC. It codes for CASSFRSGQGFNEQFF.

This clonotype was picked up many times. V gene TRBV7-2 combines with J gene TRBJ2-3, with 12 bases lining up with TRBD2. Losses at the gene ends were 5 bases for V and 0 bases for J; bases not matched to a gene: 6. Germline CDR1 SGHTA, CDR2 FQGNSA. The length of the CDR3 is 17 residues. The CDR3 DNA is TGTGCCAGCAGCCAAACTAGCGGGAGGACTAGCACAGATACGCAGTATTTT. Its translation: CASSQTSGRTSTDTQYF.

In its sample, this clonotype was seen a few times. This rearrangement joins TRBV6-2 or TRBV6-3 to TRBJ2-1; D might be TRBD1 (5 bases). Germline V gene sequence: CDR1 MNHEY, CDR2 SVGEGT. The V end lost 2 bases, the J end lost 10 bases, and 9 bases lay between the germline ends. The CDR3 loop spans 12 amino acids. Here the CDR3 DNA reads TGTGCCAGCAGTTACAGGGGCGGCGAGCAGTTCTTC. It specifies CASSYRGGEQFF.

The CDR3 protein is CASSTGGSYEQYF. The CDR3 DNA follows: TGTGCCAGCAGCACGGGGGGGTCCTACGAGCAGTACTTC. The rearrangement joins TRBV7-2 to TRBJ2-7, with 8 bases fitting TRBD2. Germline trimming cut 5 bases from V and 1 base from J; bases unmatched to any gene: 1. Germline V gives CDR1 SGHTA, CDR2 FQGNSA. The CDR3 spans 13 residues.

The chain links TRBV3-1 to TRBJ2-1; D possibly uses TRBD1 or TRBD2 (5 bases each). Trimming stripped 6 bases from V and 5 bases from J, with 17 bases between. The CDR3 is 15 amino acids. CDR1 is LGHDT and CDR2 is YNNKEL in the germline V gene (reference sequence). CDR3 nucleotides: TGTGCCAGCAGAGAAATATCCAGGGACGACAATGAGCAGTTCTTC. Its protein product is CASREISRDDNEQFF.

This clonotype was counted ten times or more. This chain connects TRBV7-3 to TRBJ2-3; D not certain. Germline V CDR1 and CDR2: SGHTA, FQGTGA. CDR3 length: 13 residues. The V gene lost 1 base and the J gene lost 6 bases, with 8 bases spanning the gap. Written as DNA, the CDR3 is TGTGCCAGCAGCTTAAGTTTAGCCGATACGCAGTATTTT. Protein product: CASSLSLADTQYF.

The chain employs TRBV20-1 and TRBJ2-7; D perhaps matches TRBD2 (5 bases). The length of the CDR3 is 14 residues. The germline V gene has CDR1 DFQATT and CDR2 SNEGSKA (reference sequence). The ends were cut back, 6 bases at V and 2 bases at J, with 17 bases in the middle. The CDR3 bases are TGCAGTGCCCCTAGTGAGGGTTGGACCTACGAGCAGTACTTC. It codes for CSAPSEGWTYEQYF.

This clonotype was recorded at least ten times. This chain joins TRBV29-1 and TRBJ2-5; 8 positions match TRBD1. V lost 4 bases, J lost 7 bases, and 5 bases stayed unmatched. Germline values: CDR1 SQVTM, CDR2 ANQGSEA. The CDR3 is made up of 12 amino acids. Written as DNA, the CDR3 is TGCAGCGTTGTCGGACAGGGTGGGACCCAGTACTTC. Translating gives CSVVGQGGTQYF.

This clonotype was picked up many times. CDR3 loop: CSAPRTLLRTDTQYF. CDR3 DNA: TGCAGTGCGCCCCGGACTCTACTCAGGACGGATACGCAGTATTTT. This chain connects TRBV20-1 to TRBJ2-3; D is perhaps TRBD2 (5 bases). The CDR3 sequence is 15 residues long. Germline assignment: CDR1 DFQATT and CDR2 SNEGSKA (reference sequence). Between the trimmed V and J ends, which lost 6 bases and 6 bases, there was a span of 22 bases.

The table lists this clonotype with many counts. The chain recombines TRBV7-9 with TRBJ1-5, with TRBD1 matching 8 bases. From germline, CDR1 is SEHNR and CDR2 FQNEAQ (reference sequence). V dropped 5 bases and J dropped 5; count of bases not matched to a gene: 5. This CDR3 comprises 14 residues. CDR3 sequence (DNA): TGTGCCAGCAGCCCAGGGGGCGGACATCAGCCCCAGCATTTT. It yields the protein CASSPGGGHQPQHF.

There are many counts of this clonotype. The V call is TRBV7-9, the J call TRBJ1-2, with D unclear. Germline loops: CDR1 SEHNR, CDR2 FQNEAQ (reference sequence). The ends were cut back, 0 bases at V and 8 bases at J, with 16 bases in the middle. The CDR3 length is 15 residues. CDR3 amino acids: CASSLAGWFGSGYTF. CDR3 coding DNA: TGTGCCAGCAGCTTAGCGGGCTGGTTCGGGAGCGGCTACACCTTC.

At least ten counts were recorded for this clonotype. The CDR3 coding sequence is TGTGCCAGCAGCTTAATGGGAGAGCAGTTCTTC. Its protein product is CASSLMGEQFF. V usage is TRBV7-2 and J usage is TRBJ2-1, with D unclear. CDR3 length: 11 residues. Per the germline V gene, CDR1 is SGHTA and CDR2 is FQGNSA. V lost 2 bases and J 10 bases, leaving 6 bases between the germline ends.

This clonotype showed up many times. V usage is TRBV15 and J usage is TRBJ2-1; TRBD2 matches at 8 bases. J gave up 1 base and V 5 bases, and 4 bases lay outside the gene matches. The germline CDR1 and CDR2 sequences are LNHNV and YYDKDF (reference sequence). CDR3 size: 15 residues. The CDR3 DNA reads TGTGCCACCAGCTCGCGGGAGGCGTCCTACAATGAGCAGTTCTTC. It translates to CATSSREASYNEQFF.

This clonotype was found many times. Written as DNA, the CDR3 is TGTGCCAGCAGCTTGACCGGGAGCACTGAAGCTTTCTTT. Translating gives CASSLTGSTEAFF. The rearrangement joins TRBV7-2 to TRBJ1-1; no reliable D call. CDR3 length: 13 residues. V dropped 3 bases and J dropped 4 bases, with 9 bases sitting between them. Germline CDR1 reads SGHTA; CDR2 reads FQGNSA.

In this sample, this clonotype turned up a few times. The chain carries TRBV18 and TRBJ1-4; tentatively, D is TRBD1 (6 bases). V lost 8 bases to trimming and J lost 7 bases, with 14 bases between them. The CDR3 has 13 residues. Germline lookup yields CDR1 KGHSH and CDR2 LQKENI. The chain's CDR3 is CASHGLGAEKLFF. The CDR3 DNA reads as TGTGCCAGCCACGGTCTGGGGGCTGAAAAACTGTTTTTT.

This clonotype was recorded at least ten times. The J gene is TRBJ2-7, the V gene TRBV20-1; 10 bases line up with TRBD2. The CDR3 totals 13 residues. The germline CDR1 and CDR2 sequences are DFQATT and SNEGSKA (reference sequence). J was trimmed by 6 bases and V by 5 bases; bases with no gene match: 7. DNA for the CDR3: TGCAGTGCTCTACCAGCGGGAGGGCGCGAGCAGTACTTC. Translating gives CSALPAGGREQYF.

This clonotype was recorded many times. The V and J genes are TRBV20-1 and TRBJ2-1; 13 positions agree with TRBD2. The CDR3 is 15 amino acids. The junction had 4 bases not matched to a gene; V was cut back by 0 bases and J by 8 bases. Germline loops: CDR1 DFQATT, CDR2 SNEGSKA (reference sequence). In nucleotides, the CDR3 is TGCAGTGCTAGAGAGGTGGGACTAGCGGGGTATGAGCAGTTCTTC. This encodes CSAREVGLAGYEQFF.

This clonotype was seen ten or more times. The chain links TRBV12-3 or TRBV12-4 to TRBJ2-2; D gene uncertain. The ends were cut back, 3 bases at V and 3 bases at J, with 5 bases in the middle. The CDR3 extends over 13 amino acids. CDR3 sequence: CASSFGYTGELFF. The CDR3, as DNA: TGTGCCAGCAGTTTTGGTTACACCGGGGAGCTGTTTTTT.

In this sample, this clonotype turned up many times. The chain has TRBV20-1 and TRBJ2-2; 11 bases fit TRBD2. The trim removed 1 base at V and 7 bases at J, leaving 5 bases unmatched. The CDR3 length is 15 residues. Germline V gene data show CDR1 as DFQATT and CDR2 as SNEGSKA (reference sequence). CDR3 coding DNA: TGCAGTGCTAGAGGACTAGCGGGGCCTAACGGGGAGCTGTTTTTT. It codes for CSARGLAGPNGELFF.

V gene TRBV4-3 combines with J gene TRBJ2-1; 12 bases are shared with TRBD2. The CDR3 is 16 residues long. J gave up 3 bases and V 2 bases, and 2 bases lay outside the gene matches. CDR1 and CDR2 from the germline V gene are LGHNA and YSLEER. Written as DNA, the CDR3 is TGCGCCAGCAGCCAACGGACTAGCGGGGTCTACAATGAGCAGTTCTTC. This gives the protein CASSQRTSGVYNEQFF.

This clonotype appeared many times. The chain combines TRBV10-3 with TRBJ2-1; 10 nucleotides line up with TRBD2. Germline V gives CDR1 ENHRY, CDR2 SYGVKD. Trimming took 9 bases from V and 6 from J; bases not matched to a gene: 5. The CDR3 runs to 13 residues. CDR3 coding DNA: TGTGCCATAGCTAGCGGGAGTAGCAATGAGCAGTTCTTC. This codes for CAIASGSSNEQFF.

This clonotype was detected a few times. This chain links TRBV12-3 or TRBV12-4 with TRBJ2-6, with D possibly matching TRBD2 (5 bases). Trimming shortened V by 5 bases and J by 2 bases, and 7 bases separated the two germline ends. The CDR3 has 14 amino acids. Here the CDR3 reads CASSTGAGANVLTF. For the CDR3, the DNA is TGTGCCAGCAGTACCGGGGCTGGGGCCAACGTCCTGACTTTC.

This clonotype was seen repeatedly, ten times or more. This chain uses TRBV20-1 with TRBJ2-3; tentatively, D is TRBD2 (5 bases). Germline CDR1 and CDR2: DFQATT and SNEGSKA (reference sequence). V lost 0 bases, J lost 2 bases, and 24 bases lay in between. The CDR3 has 19 residues. CDR3 sequence reads: CSARDSGRRRSRDTDTQYF. Written as DNA, the CDR3 is TGCAGTGCTAGAGATTCGGGCCGGCGTCGAAGTCGGGACACAGATACGCAGTATTTT.

This clonotype was seen a handful of times. V and J are TRBV3-1 and TRBJ2-3, with unresolved D. The CDR3 is 14 amino acids. V shed 6 bases and J shed 1 base, with 11 bases lying between them. Germline-derived CDR1 and CDR2 are LGHDT and YNNKEL (reference sequence). The CDR3 loop is CASSPNAGTDTQYF. For the CDR3, the DNA is TGTGCCAGCAGTCCCAACGCGGGCACAGATACGCAGTATTTT.